This T cell receptor beta chain was identified during a study of cytomegalovirus exposure and HLA in healthy donors (dated by TCRdb to about 2017). With respect to the entire study: According to an earlier analysis of 587 of the donors, about 179 million T cells yielded 90 million to 130 million unique TCR beta sequences and 276 Gb of sequence data. An early release covering about 600 HLA-typed donors comprised about 300 gigabases of sequencing data and tens of millions of unique TCR sequences. Among the roughly 400 genotyped donors, around 79% belonged to the genetic ancestry cluster associated with self-reported Caucasian donors. The study aimed to test whether cataloging public T cell receptors could reveal signatures of past pathogen exposure. The study used immunosequencing to profile the T cell repertoires of several hundred subjects and linked those repertoires to cytomegalovirus serostatus. A separate validation cohort of 100 to 150 different subjects was used in addition to the roughly 720-subject first cohort. High-throughput TCR immunosequencing, statistical association of individual TCRs with disease status, and machine learning were combined to predict cytomegalovirus infection status. In a later analysis, previously published TCR beta repertoires from several hundred donors were re-analyzed and high-resolution HLA genotyping was added so that TCR occurrence patterns could be studied. Rather than drawing on any new phenotypic data, the later analysis identified candidate immune exposures from TCR beta sequences and the way those sequences occurred across donors. In an earlier analysis of a few hundred of the donors, high-throughput TCR beta sequencing was used to judge whether each TCR beta V gene segment behaved as functional or pseudogenic. Donor age, sex, ethnicity and CMV serostatus were compiled together with the repertoire data. A later genetic analysis used genome-wide SNP genotypes for about 60% of the 666 donors, treating that subset as a discovery cohort. Every repertoire in the discovery cohort had been generated on one and the same sequencing platform. HLA typing covered class I and class II loci at four-digit resolution. The number of typed donors differed by locus: about 620-630 for A, B, C, DRB1 and DQB1; approximately 520 for DQA1; some 610 for DPA1; and about 450 for DPB1. Five DR-DQ haplotypes were treated as single units for association and clustering because of strong linkage in the cohort. Across around 400 genotyped donors of the cohort, an average of about 220,000 unique TCR beta nucleotide sequences per donor were sequenced, and roughly a sixth of those sequences were non-productive.

Here is what the overall study found, with its caveats: Compared with equally common non-associated chains, HLA-associated TCR beta chains in a later analysis were more clonally expanded and had lower generation probabilities. Immune exposure information for the cohort was limited to CMV serostatus. Three of the identified cytomegalovirus-associated TCR beta chains were confirmed in vitro to be specific for cytomegalovirus antigens. Specific HLA alleles were associated with over 15,000 TCR beta sequences at a false discovery rate of 0.05 in a later analysis. Presence/absence analyses assumed roughly uniform sequencing depth across donors, an assumption that may not hold. A later analysis found that TCR association rates varied across HLA loci, with DRB1 alleles showing the most associated TCRs and HLA-C alleles the fewest. Most CMV-associated TCR beta chains appeared to be HLA-restricted in a later analysis, and the HLA associations seemed to be driven largely by CMV exposure. A later genetic analysis reported fewer N-insertions in productive TCRs among donors in an Asian-associated ancestry cluster than the roughly 690-donor mean. Because HLA typing was unavailable for some donors at each locus, only the typed subset was used in association tests. When HLA alleles, especially DR and DQ, strongly co-occurred, attributing TCR associations to individual alleles was difficult. A further reported finding was that TCR beta sequences accurately predicted the HLA-A and HLA-B alleles for most subjects in the first cohort. The classifier was reported to diagnose cytomegalovirus status with high specificity and sensitivity in both the original and validation cohorts. Some IMGT-functional V segments, including TRBV6-2 and TRBV6-3, could not be told apart with the 87-base-pair reads, so those segments were excluded. Across donors, most TCR sequences were observed very rarely, whereas some public TCRs were present in many individuals. It was suggested by the authors that the approach could potentially be generalized to other disease states and immunological phenotypes. In this cohort, only TCR beta chains were sequenced, and detectable features were limited by the absence of alpha or paired-chain data. In an earlier analysis of some 500 of the donors, most TCR beta V segments were observed in productive rearrangements about 87% or about 30% of the time, broadly matching IMGT annotations. Because counts were too low, approximately 18 rarely observed V segments, including chromosome 9 orphons, were excluded from the earlier analysis of several hundred of the donors. A later analysis reported that several top co-occurrence clusters appeared linked to parvovirus B19, influenza, CMV and Epstein-Barr virus. The sequencing pipeline was judged likely to have produced a cluster of highly shared sequence variants as a technical artifact. In a later genetic analysis, a missense DCLRE1C variant was associated with V-gene and J-gene trimming of TCR beta chains, and the association was replicated in an independent cohort. Correlated functional status among segregating V segments might reflect linkage disequilibrium, but an unknown experimental factor could not be ruled out. The study listed 150 to 200 TCR beta chains as associated with cytomegalovirus.

The library relied on the immunoSEQ multiplex PCR assay. For the multiplex PCR, a mixture combining 60 forward primers for TCR Vbeta segments and 13 reverse primers for TCR Jbeta segments was used. The CDR3 region of rearranged TCR beta genes was amplified from genomic DNA with a multiplex PCR assay. On the Illumina HiSeq System, the amplified TCR beta libraries were sequenced as 87-base-pair reads. In the paper's pipeline: In a later analysis, about 80 million unique TCR beta chains were counted across the 650 to 750 repertoires, and roughly 11 million of these chains were shared by at least two donors. Raw reads were error-corrected and collapsed into unique sequences with a nearest-neighbor algorithm that merged closely related sequences to remove PCR and sequencing errors. Alignment of CDR3 sequences to IMGT reference sequences was used to assign V, D and J gene segments. For a sequence to be retained, at least a six-nucleotide match to both a V gene segment and a J gene segment was required. A rearrangement was called productive if the CDR3 had no stop codons and remained in frame with V and J, and every other rearrangement was called non-productive. Following IMGT convention, CDR3 was defined as the stretch from the second conserved V-encoded cysteine up to the conserved J-encoded phenylalanine. The earlier analysis of 450 to 750 of the donors excluded any sequence lacking an unambiguous match to a single V gene segment. In an earlier analysis of some 590 of the donors, a V segment was called functional when productive rearrangements were above 56.7%, and segregating when the standard deviation between donors exceeded 5%. A statistical classification framework was built to diagnose cytomegalovirus status from the catalog of TCR beta chain sequences. In a later analysis, TCR nucleotide sequences were compared against IMGT/GENE-DB human TR gene sequences so that V and J genes could be assigned. A later analysis assigned CDR3 sequences and most-parsimonious VDJ recombination scenarios with the TCRdist pipeline. A later analysis defined each TCR beta chain by its CDR3 amino acid sequence plus V-gene family, and excluded reads lacking a unique V-gene family. To address suspected cross-contamination and a sequencing artifact, a later analysis removed 450 to 700 highly shared, low-generation-probability nucleotide sequences. For each public chain, a later analysis derived a clonal expansion index from normalized ranks of inferred template counts within each repertoire. In a later analysis, generation probabilities were computed using a VDJ recombination model fitted to out-of-frame rearrangements, and the results were checked against IGoR. In a later analysis, hypergeometric tests were used to score TCR-TCR, TCR-HLA and TCR-CMV co-occurrence, with a repertoire-size bias correction applied to TCR pairs. False discovery rates were estimated in a later analysis by permuting HLA or CMV assignments 20 times. A later analysis grouped co-occurring TCRs with DBSCAN, adding TCRdist sequence similarity when clustering within HLA-allele-positive subsets. Co-occurrence clustering excluded repertoires with fewer than 30,000 or more than 120,000 public chains, plus five with anomalous nucleotide sharing. Held by TCRdb, this immuneACCESS table contains in-frame sequences only and omits some clones. Under half of the omission traces to an unresolved V gene where checked; the cause of the rest is unknown. Clone size and V and J calls were adopted from that table, with D and trimming inferred from the DNA. This sample has around 100,000 clones in its table, and around three quarters of those were observed once. Around 4% of the sample belongs to the ten largest clones.

V trim: 8 bases; J trim: 1 base; unmatched bases: 5. Reading from cysteine to phenylalanine, the CDR3 counts 15 amino acids. Of all the DNA, just the CDR3 is kept, 45 bases in frame from base 1. From the germline V gene, CDR1 is MNHNS and CDR2 is SASEGT. On this clone itself: No antigen is known for it. Within one base of it there is no much larger clone, and no base qualities were kept.

The cohort comprised some 680 healthy bone marrow donors. At the time of sampling, all cohort members were nominally healthy, though unrecorded immune exposures were likely present. The donor was CMV seronegative and was included in the group of several hundred seronegative cohort members. Every donor gave a peripheral blood sample, and the peripheral blood mononuclear cells from that sample were used for TCR beta sequencing. Genomic DNA was extracted from the blood cell samples with the Qiagen DNeasy Blood Extraction Kit. The TCR was taken from a man between 35 and 55 years old in good health and CMV-seronegative. Input material: PBMCs. Recombination connected TRBV6-1 to TRBJ2-6, and 7 junction bases match TRBD1. Read as DNA, the sequence is TGTGCCAGCCACAGGGGCGGGTCTGGGGCCAACGTCCTGACTTTC. This translates into CASHRGGSGANVLTF.